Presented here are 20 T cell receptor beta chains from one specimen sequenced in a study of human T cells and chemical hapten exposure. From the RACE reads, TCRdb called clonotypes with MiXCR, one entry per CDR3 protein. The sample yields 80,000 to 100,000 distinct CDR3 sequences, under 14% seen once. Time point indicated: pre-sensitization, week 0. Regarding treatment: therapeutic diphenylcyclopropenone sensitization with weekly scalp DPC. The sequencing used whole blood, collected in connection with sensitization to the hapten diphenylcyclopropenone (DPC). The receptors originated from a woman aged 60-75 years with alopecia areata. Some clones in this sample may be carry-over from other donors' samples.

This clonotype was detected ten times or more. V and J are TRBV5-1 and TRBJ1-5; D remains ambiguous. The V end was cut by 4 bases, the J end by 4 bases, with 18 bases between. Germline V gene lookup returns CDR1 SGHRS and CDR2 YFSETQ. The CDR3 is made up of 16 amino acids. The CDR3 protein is CASSPIPGSGNQPQHF. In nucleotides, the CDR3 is TGCGCCAGCAGCCCTATTCCGGGCAGCGGGAATCAGCCCCAGCATTTT.

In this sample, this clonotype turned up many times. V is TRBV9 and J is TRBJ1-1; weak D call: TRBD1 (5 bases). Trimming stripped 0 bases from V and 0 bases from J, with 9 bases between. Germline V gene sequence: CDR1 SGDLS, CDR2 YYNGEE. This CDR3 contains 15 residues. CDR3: CASSVAGELNTEAFF. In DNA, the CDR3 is TGTGCCAGCAGCGTAGCGGGGGAGCTGAACACTGAAGCTTTCTTT.

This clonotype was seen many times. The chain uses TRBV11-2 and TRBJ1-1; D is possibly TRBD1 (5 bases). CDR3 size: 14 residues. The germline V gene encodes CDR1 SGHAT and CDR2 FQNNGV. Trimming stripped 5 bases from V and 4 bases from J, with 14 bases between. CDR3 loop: CASSLNPGGTEAFF. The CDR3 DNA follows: TGTGCCAGCAGCCTCAACCCCGGGGGCACTGAAGCTTTCTTT.

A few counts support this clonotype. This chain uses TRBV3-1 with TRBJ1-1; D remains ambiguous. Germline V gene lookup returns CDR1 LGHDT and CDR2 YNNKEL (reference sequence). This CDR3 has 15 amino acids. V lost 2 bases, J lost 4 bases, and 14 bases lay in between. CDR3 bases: TGTGCCAGCAGCCAACGCCCGGTTAGGAGCACTGAAGCTTTCTTT. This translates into CASSQRPVRSTEAFF. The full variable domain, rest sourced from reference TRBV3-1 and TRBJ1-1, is DTAVSQTPKYLVTQMGNDKSIKCEQNLGHDTMYWYKQDSKKFLKIMFSYNNKELIINETVPNRFSPKSPDKAHLNLHINSLELGDSAVYFCASSQRPVRSTEAFFGQGTRLTVV.

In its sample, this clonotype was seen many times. This chain's CDR3 is CASSLSGVNTGELFF. The CDR3 DNA reads as TGCGCCAGCAGCTTGTCGGGAGTGAACACCGGGGAGCTGTTTTTT. The chain joins TRBV5-1 to TRBJ2-2, with a weak D call TRBD2 (6 bases). CDR1 and CDR2 from the germline V gene are SGHRS and YFSETQ. This CDR3 region has 15 residues. V was pared by 1 base and J by 1 base, with 8 bases between.

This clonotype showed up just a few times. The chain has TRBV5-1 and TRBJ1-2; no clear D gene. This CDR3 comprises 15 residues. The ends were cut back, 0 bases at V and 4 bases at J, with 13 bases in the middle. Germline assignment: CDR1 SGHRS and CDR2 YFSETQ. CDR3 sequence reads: CASSLEGSFGYGYTF. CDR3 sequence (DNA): TGCGCCAGCAGCTTGGAGGGCAGCTTCGGCTATGGCTACACCTTC.

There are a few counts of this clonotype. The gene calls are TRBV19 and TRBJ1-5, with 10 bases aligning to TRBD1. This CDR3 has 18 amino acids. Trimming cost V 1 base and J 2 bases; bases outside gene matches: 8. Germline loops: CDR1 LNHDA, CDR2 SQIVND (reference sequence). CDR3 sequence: CASSIAGTGVIGNQPQHF. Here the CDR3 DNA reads TGTGCCAGTAGTATAGCCGGGACAGGGGTTATTGGCAATCAGCCCCAGCATTTT.

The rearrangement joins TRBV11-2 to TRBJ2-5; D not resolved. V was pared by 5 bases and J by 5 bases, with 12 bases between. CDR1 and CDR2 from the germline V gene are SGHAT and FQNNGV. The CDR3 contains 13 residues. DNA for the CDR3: TGTGCCAGCAGCCTGGCTGCGGTGGAGACCCAGTACTTC. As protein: CASSLAAVETQYF.

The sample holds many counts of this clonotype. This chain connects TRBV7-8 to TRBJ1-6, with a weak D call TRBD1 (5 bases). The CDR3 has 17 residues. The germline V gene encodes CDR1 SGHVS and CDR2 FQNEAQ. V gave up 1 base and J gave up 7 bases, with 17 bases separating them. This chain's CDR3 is CASSLVGGTGRNSPLHF. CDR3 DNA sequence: TGTGCCAGCAGCTTAGTTGGGGGTACAGGACGAAATTCACCCCTCCACTTT.

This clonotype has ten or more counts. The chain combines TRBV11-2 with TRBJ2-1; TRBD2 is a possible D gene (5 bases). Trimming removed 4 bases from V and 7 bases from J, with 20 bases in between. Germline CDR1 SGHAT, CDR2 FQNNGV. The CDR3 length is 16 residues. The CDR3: CASSWPHKIRGNEQFF. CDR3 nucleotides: TGTGCCAGCAGCTGGCCCCACAAAATACGAGGGAATGAGCAGTTCTTC.

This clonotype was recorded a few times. CDR3 amino acids: CASSANYEQYF. DNA for the CDR3: TGCGCCAGCAGCGCGAATTACGAGCAGTACTTC. The chain carries TRBV5-1 and TRBJ2-7; D gene ambiguous. This CDR3 comprises 11 residues. V lost 4 bases, J lost 4 bases, and 6 bases lay in between. The germline CDR1 and CDR2 sequences are SGHRS and YFSETQ.

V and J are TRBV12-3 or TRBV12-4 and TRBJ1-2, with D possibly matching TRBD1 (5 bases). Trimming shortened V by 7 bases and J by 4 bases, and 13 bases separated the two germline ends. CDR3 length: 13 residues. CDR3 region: CASTQTGGYGYTF. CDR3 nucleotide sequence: TGTGCCAGCACTCAGACGGGGGGCTATGGCTACACCTTC.

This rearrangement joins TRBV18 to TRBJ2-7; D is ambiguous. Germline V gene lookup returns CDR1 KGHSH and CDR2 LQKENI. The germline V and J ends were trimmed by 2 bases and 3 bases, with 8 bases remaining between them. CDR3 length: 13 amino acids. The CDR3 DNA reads TGTGCCAGCTCACCAAGCACCGACTACGAGCAGTACTTC. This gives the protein CASSPSTDYEQYF.

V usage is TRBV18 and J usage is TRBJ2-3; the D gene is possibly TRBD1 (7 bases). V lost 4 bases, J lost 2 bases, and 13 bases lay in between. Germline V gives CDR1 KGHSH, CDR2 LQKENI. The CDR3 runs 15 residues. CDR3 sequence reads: CASSLEGAFTDTQYF. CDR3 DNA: TGTGCCAGCTCACTGGAGGGGGCCTTCACAGATACGCAGTATTTT.

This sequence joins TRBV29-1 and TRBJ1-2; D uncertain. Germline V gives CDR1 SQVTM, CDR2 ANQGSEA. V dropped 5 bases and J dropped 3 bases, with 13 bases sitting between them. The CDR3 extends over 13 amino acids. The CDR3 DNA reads TGCAGCGTTCTGGATCAAGGAGACTATGGCTACACCTTC. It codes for CSVLDQGDYGYTF.

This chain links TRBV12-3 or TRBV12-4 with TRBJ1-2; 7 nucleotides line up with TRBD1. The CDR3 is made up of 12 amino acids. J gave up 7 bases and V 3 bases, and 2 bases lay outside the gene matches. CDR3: CASSFDRAGYTF. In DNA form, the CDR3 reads TGTGCCAGCAGTTTTGACAGGGCTGGCTACACCTTC.

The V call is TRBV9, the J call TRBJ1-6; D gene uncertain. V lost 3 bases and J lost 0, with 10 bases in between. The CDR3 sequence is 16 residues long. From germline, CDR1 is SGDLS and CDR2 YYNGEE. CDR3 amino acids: CASSAGGSSYNSPLHF. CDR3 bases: TGTGCCAGCAGCGCAGGAGGGAGCTCCTATAATTCACCCCTCCACTTT.

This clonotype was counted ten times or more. CDR3 in DNA: TGTGCCAGCAGCTTAGGGGGAAGTAGGTCCTACGAGCAGTACTTC. Protein sequence: CASSLGGSRSYEQYF. The chain joins TRBV7-8 to TRBJ2-7; D gene unclear. Deletions cut 1 base from V and 1 base from J, with 11 bases between. This CDR3 spans 15 amino acids. CDR1 and CDR2 (germline): SGHVS, FQNEAQ.

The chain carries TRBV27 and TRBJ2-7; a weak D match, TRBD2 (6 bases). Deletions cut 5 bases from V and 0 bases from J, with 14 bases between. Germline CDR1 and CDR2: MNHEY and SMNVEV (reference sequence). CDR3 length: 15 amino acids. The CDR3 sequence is CASSPGAGSSYEQYF. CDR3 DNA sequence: TGTGCCAGCAGTCCCGGGGCGGGGAGCTCCTACGAGCAGTACTTC.

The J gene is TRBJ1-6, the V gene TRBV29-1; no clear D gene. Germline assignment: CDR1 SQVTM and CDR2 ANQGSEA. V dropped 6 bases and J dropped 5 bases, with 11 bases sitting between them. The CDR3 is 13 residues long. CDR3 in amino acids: CSVGQTDNSPLHF. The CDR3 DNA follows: TGCAGCGTCGGTCAGACCGATAATTCACCCCTCCACTTT.